Listed below are T cell receptor beta chains from one sample, sequenced in a study of T-cell memory formation after mild COVID-19. Via MiXCR, TCRdb re-called the 5' RACE reads, giving one row per CDR3 protein. This sample carries roughly 120,000 distinct CDR3 sequences, 15% to 20% of them seen once, and the ten largest clones take about 15%. Sequencing was done on a sample of PBMCs or a T cell subset sorted from them (not recorded which). These receptor sequences come from an adult woman who had mild COVID-19 (a few samples of this study predate the infection). Cell type and time point are not known. Both conserved end residues are part of each CDR3. The D gene is left open where the match is weak. The size field is filled for only some rows; it gives once, few, many or a size class.

v_gene	abundance	j_gene	d_gene	CDR3aa	CDR3nt
TRBV7-9	-	TRBJ2-5	-	CASSLLGRGAQETQYF	TGTGCCAGCAGCTTACTTGGCAGGGGAGCCCAAGAGACCCAGTACTTC
TRBV7-3	-	TRBJ2-5	-	CASSPGGGVEETQYF	TGTGCCAGCAGCCCAGGGGGAGGAGTTGAAGAGACCCAGTACTTC
TRBV27	few	TRBJ2-1	TRBD2	CASSTKASGAYNEQFF	TGTGCCAGCAGTACCAAGGCTAGCGGAGCCTACAATGAGCAGTTCTTC
TRBV4-1	few	TRBJ2-7	-	CASSQSGESYEQYF	TGCGCCAGCAGCCAATCAGGAGAGTCCTACGAGCAGTACTTC
TRBV5-1	-	TRBJ1-2	TRBD1	CASSLEGAYGYTF	TGCGCCAGCAGCTTGGAGGGGGCATATGGCTACACCTTC
TRBV16	few	TRBJ2-1	-	CASSHGLQGEQFF	TGTGCCAGCAGCCATGGGTTACAAGGTGAGCAGTTCTTC
TRBV3-1	-	TRBJ2-1	-	CASGDNEQFF	TGTGCCAGCGGGGACAATGAGCAGTTCTTC
TRBV5-1	-	TRBJ2-7	-	CASSEDAYEQYF	TGCGCCAGCAGCGAGGACGCCTACGAGCAGTACTTC
TRBV28	-	TRBJ1-5	-	CASRETKGQPQHF	TGTGCCAGCAGGGAGACGAAGGGGCAGCCCCAGCATTTT
TRBV15	-	TRBJ2-1	-	CATSREANSDYNEQFF	TGTGCCACCAGCAGAGAAGCAAACTCAGACTACAATGAGCAGTTCTTC
TRBV5-6	-	TRBJ2-2	TRBD1	CASSLVGGRGTGELFF	TGTGCCAGCAGCTTGGTAGGGGGCAGAGGCACCGGGGAGCTGTTTTTT
TRBV11-3	-	TRBJ2-7	TRBD2	CASKLAGVEQYF	TGTGCCAGCAAACTAGCGGGAGTGGAGCAGTACTTC
TRBV30	-	TRBJ2-7	-	CAWSGYYEQYF	TGTGCCTGGAGTGGGTACTACGAGCAGTACTTC
TRBV9	few	TRBJ1-2	-	CASSVDESGDGYTF	TGTGCCAGCAGCGTAGACGAATCCGGGGATGGCTACACCTTC
TRBV12-3/TRBV12-4	few	TRBJ2-5	-	CASSFVGQQETQYF	TGTGCCAGCAGTTTCGTCGGACAGCAAGAGACCCAGTACTTC
TRBV6-5	many	TRBJ2-1	TRBD2	CASSFSSGGLNNEQFF	TGTGCCAGCAGTTTCTCTAGCGGGGGGCTGAACAATGAGCAGTTCTTC
TRBV7-2	few	TRBJ1-5	-	CASSLWDSNQPQHF	TGTGCCAGCAGCTTATGGGACAGCAATCAGCCCCAGCATTTT
TRBV2	few	TRBJ2-2	-	CASSVKHLSNTGELFF	TGTGCCAGCAGTGTAAAACACCTTTCGAACACCGGGGAGCTGTTTTTT
TRBV10-3	-	TRBJ2-3	-	CAISESVGSDTQYF	TGTGCCATCAGTGAGTCAGTGGGATCAGATACGCAGTATTTT
TRBV28	-	TRBJ2-5	TRBD2	CASSLIEWRTSGSKETQYF	TGTGCCAGCAGTTTAATAGAATGGCGGACTAGCGGGAGCAAGGAGACCCAGTACTTC
TRBV5-6	-	TRBJ1-6	-	CASRSSYNSPLHF	TGTGCCAGCAGGAGCTCCTATAATTCACCCCTCCACTTT
TRBV7-2	few	TRBJ1-4	-	CASSLSATATNEKLFF	TGTGCCAGCAGCTTATCCGCCACAGCAACTAATGAAAAACTGTTTTTT
TRBV13	-	TRBJ2-1	-	CASSLKRNEQFF	TGTGCCAGCAGCTTAAAACGCAATGAGCAGTTCTTC
TRBV25-1	few	TRBJ2-2	-	CASTANTGELFF	TGTGCCAGCACAGCGAACACCGGGGAGCTGTTTTTT
TRBV6-6	-	TRBJ2-7	-	CASRRDLGGYEQYF	TGTGCCAGCAGGAGGGATCTAGGCGGATACGAGCAGTACTTC
TRBV14	few	TRBJ2-3	-	CASSQQTGSRFTDTQYF	TGTGCCAGCAGTCAGCAGACGGGGTCCCGGTTCACAGATACGCAGTATTTT
TRBV5-1	few	TRBJ2-6	TRBD1	CASSFGTGGSGANVLTF	TGCGCCAGCAGCTTCGGGACAGGGGGCTCTGGGGCCAACGTCCTGACTTTC
TRBV11-1	-	TRBJ1-1	-	CASSRDIRAEAFF	TGTGCCAGCAGCCGCGACATTAGGGCTGAAGCTTTCTTT
TRBV5-1	-	TRBJ1-1	-	CASSPLYGGTEAFF	TGCGCCAGCAGCCCTCTTTACGGGGGCACTGAAGCTTTCTTT
TRBV2	-	TRBJ2-7	-	CASRGSGTGPNYEQYF	TGTGCCAGCAGGGGGTCCGGGACCGGCCCCAACTACGAGCAGTACTTC
TRBV18	-	TRBJ2-7	TRBD1	CASSPVGQGAGEQYF	TGTGCCAGCTCACCGGTCGGACAGGGGGCAGGCGAGCAGTACTTC
TRBV29-1	-	TRBJ2-2	-	CSWQGWAGELFF	TGCAGCTGGCAGGGGTGGGCCGGGGAGCTGTTTTTT
TRBV7-3	few	TRBJ1-1	-	CASSSWGGAAPTRTEAFF	TGTGCCAGCAGCTCCTGGGGTGGGGCAGCTCCTACGAGGACTGAAGCTTTCTTT
TRBV7-9	-	TRBJ1-1	TRBD1	CASRPTGDGTEAFF	TGTGCCAGCAGACCCACAGGGGACGGCACTGAAGCTTTCTTT
TRBV7-3	few	TRBJ2-2	-	CASSSPQGELFF	TGTGCCAGCAGCTCTCCTCAGGGGGAGCTGTTTTTT
TRBV5-1	-	TRBJ2-2	-	CASSSSLVDAMNTGELFF	TGCGCCAGCAGCTCGAGCTTAGTGGACGCCATGAACACCGGGGAGCTGTTTTTT